Shown below are 3 T cell receptor beta chains from a single sample sequenced in a study of blood T cell repertoires in COVID-19. Some clones are missing from TCRdb's copy, which holds only in-frame ones; the method was immunoSEQ multiplex PCR. The table has a few hundred thousand clones, roughly nine tenths seen once. The specimen sequenced was PBMCs or T cells enriched from blood (not recorded which). These receptors were taken from a woman aged 45-65 years in a cohort exposed to, infected with or recovered from COVID-19 (not recorded which).

This sequence joins TRBV30 and TRBJ2-5; a possible D gene is TRBD2 (5 bases). Trimming removed 1 base from V and 1 base from J, with 7 bases in between. CDR1 is GTSNPN, CDR2 SVGIG, per germline (reference sequence). This CDR3 contains 13 residues. The CDR3 DNA reads as TGTGCCTGGAGTGGGGGAGTCCAAGAGACCCAGTACTTC. Protein: CAWSGGVQETQYF.

This clone was counted a single time. The rearrangement links TRBV7-9 to TRBJ1-2; 7 bases match TRBD1. The V and J ends lost 5 bases and 3 bases, in that order; junction bases with no gene match: 9. The CDR3 extends over 15 amino acids. CDR1 is SEHNR, CDR2 FQNEAQ, per germline (reference sequence). CDR3 in DNA: TGTGCCAGCAGCCTATCAGGGACAGACCACTATGGCTACACCTTC. This codes for CASSLSGTDHYGYTF.

The rearrangement uses TRBV4-3 and TRBJ2-2, with TRBD1 matching over 12 bases. After removal of 4 bases from V and 7 bases from J, the junction contained 7 bases not matched to a gene. This CDR3 is built from 16 residues. The germline CDR1 and CDR2 sequences are LGHNA and YSLEER. CDR3 loop: CASSRGTGGIGGELFF. The CDR3 DNA reads TGCGCCAGCAGCCGAGGGACAGGGGGCATCGGCGGGGAGCTGTTTTTT.